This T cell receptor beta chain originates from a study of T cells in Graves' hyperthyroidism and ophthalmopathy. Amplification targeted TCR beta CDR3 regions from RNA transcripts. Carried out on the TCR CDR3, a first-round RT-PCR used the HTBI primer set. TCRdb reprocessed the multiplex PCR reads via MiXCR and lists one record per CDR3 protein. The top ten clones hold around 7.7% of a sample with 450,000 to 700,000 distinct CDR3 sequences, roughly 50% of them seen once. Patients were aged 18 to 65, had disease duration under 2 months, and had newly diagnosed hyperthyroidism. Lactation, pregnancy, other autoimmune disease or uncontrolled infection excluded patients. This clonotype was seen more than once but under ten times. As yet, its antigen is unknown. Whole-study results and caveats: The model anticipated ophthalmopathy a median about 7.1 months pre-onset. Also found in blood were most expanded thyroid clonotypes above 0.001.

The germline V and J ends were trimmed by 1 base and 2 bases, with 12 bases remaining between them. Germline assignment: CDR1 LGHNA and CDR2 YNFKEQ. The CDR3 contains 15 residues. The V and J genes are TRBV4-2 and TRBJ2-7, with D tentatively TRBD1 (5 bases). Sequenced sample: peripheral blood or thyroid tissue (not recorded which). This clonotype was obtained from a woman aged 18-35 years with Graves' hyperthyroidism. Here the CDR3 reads CASSQVRQTTYEQYF. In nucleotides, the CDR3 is TGTGCCAGCAGCCAAGTTAGACAGACAACCTACGAGCAGTACTTC.